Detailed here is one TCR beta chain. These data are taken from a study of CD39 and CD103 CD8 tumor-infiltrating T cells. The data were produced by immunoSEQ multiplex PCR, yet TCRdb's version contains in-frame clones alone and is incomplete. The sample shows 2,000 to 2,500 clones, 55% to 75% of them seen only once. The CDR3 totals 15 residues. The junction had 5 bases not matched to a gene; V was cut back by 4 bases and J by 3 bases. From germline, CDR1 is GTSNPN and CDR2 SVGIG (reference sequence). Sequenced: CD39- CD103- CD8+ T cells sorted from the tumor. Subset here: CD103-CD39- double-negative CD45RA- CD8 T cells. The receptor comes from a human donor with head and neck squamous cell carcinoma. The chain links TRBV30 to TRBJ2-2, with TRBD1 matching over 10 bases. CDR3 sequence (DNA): TGTGCCTGGATCGAAGGACAGGGGGACACCGGGGAGCTGTTTTTT. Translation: CAWIEGQGDTGELFF. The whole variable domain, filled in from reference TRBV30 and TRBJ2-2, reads SQTIHQWPATLVQPVGSPLSLECTVEGTSNPNLYWYRQAAGRGLQLLFYSVGIGQISSEVPQNLSASRPQDRQFILSSKKLLLSDSGFYLCAWIEGQGDTGELFFGEGSRLTVL.